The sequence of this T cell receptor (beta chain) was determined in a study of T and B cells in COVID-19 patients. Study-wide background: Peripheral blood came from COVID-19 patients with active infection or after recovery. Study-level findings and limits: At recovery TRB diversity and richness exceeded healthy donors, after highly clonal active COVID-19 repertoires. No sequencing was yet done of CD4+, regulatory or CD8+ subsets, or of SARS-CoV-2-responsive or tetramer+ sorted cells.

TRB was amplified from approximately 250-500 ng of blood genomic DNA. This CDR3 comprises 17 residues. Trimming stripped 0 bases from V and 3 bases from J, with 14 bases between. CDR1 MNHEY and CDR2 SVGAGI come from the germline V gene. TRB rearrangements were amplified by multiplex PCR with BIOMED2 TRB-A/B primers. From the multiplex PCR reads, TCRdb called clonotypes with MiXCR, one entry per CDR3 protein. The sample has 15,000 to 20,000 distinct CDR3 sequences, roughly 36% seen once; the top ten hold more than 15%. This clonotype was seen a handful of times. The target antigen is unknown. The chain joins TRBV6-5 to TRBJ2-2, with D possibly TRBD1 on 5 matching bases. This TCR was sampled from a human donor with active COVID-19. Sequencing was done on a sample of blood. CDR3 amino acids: CASSYSTWGPHTGELFF. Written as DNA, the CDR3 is TGTGCCAGCAGTTACTCGACTTGGGGCCCCCACACCGGGGAGCTGTTTTTT.